This T cell receptor (beta chain) was found in a study of blood T cells in healthy people across ages. Together with a sample-barcoded 5' primer, a J-beta primer mix was included in a second PCR lasting about 6 to 11 cycles. TCRdb used MiXCR to reprocess the 5' RACE reads, holding one entry per CDR3 protein. The repertoire holds some 920,000 distinct CDR3 sequences, with about 51% as singletons. This clonotype was picked up a small number of times. Germline CDR1 SGHTA, CDR2 FQGNSA. This CDR3 is 16 amino acids long. The chain couples TRBV7-2 to TRBJ2-1, with TRBD2 matching over 9 bases. Judging by the DNA end, TRBJ2-7 fits better; the J call may be wrong. The sequencing input was blood. The sequence came from a woman aged 55-69 years in good health. CDR3 nucleotides: TGTGCCAGCAGCTTAAGGGGACTAGCCTCCTACAATGAGCAGTACTTC. It encodes CASSLRGLASYNEQYF.